These T cell receptor beta chains were read from a single sample in a study of shared clonotypes between healthy human individuals. Produced via immunoSEQ multiplex PCR; TCRdb's table is partial and in-frame only. The sample has approximately 1,500,000 clones, roughly 96% seen once. Sequenced: naive CD4+ T cells sorted from blood. These receptors came from a man aged 30 to 39 in good health. CDR3s include the opening cysteine and the closing phenylalanine or tryptophan. The order of the fields is CDR3 length, J gene, V gene, D gene, clone size, CDR3 protein, CDR3 DNA. D genes are given only for firm matches. Size values are once, few and many counts, or a class for expanded clones, and some rows have none.

CDR3 length: 14
J gene: TRBJ1-1
V gene: TRBV11-1
D gene: .
clone size: .
CDR3 protein: CASSSKRGNTEAFF
CDR3 DNA: TGTGCCAGCAGCTCCAAAAGGGGAAACACTGAAGCTTTCTTT

CDR3 length: 16
J gene: TRBJ2-6
V gene: TRBV19
D gene: TRBD1
clone size: .
CDR3 protein: CASLTRDRAGANVLTF
CDR3 DNA: TGTGCCAGCTTGACCCGGGACAGGGCTGGGGCCAACGTCCTGACTTTC

CDR3 length: 14
J gene: TRBJ1-5
V gene: TRBV10-2
D gene: .
clone size: .
CDR3 protein: CASSEWQQNQPQHF
CDR3 DNA: TGCGCCAGCAGTGAGTGGCAGCAGAATCAGCCCCAGCATTTT

CDR3 length: 18
J gene: TRBJ1-3
V gene: TRBV7-8
D gene: .
clone size: .
CDR3 protein: CASSPKGLYPSSGNTIYF
CDR3 DNA: TGTGCCAGCAGCCCGAAGGGGCTCTACCCGAGCTCTGGAAACACCATATATTTT

CDR3 length: 18
J gene: TRBJ2-1
V gene: TRBV18
D gene: TRBD2
clone size: .
CDR3 protein: CASSPGVAGGSSYNEQFF
CDR3 DNA: TGTGCCAGCTCACCCGGGGTAGCGGGGGGATCCTCCTACAATGAGCAGTTCTTC

CDR3 length: 12
J gene: TRBJ1-4
V gene: TRBV7-9
D gene: .
clone size: .
CDR3 protein: CASSLITGTLFF
CDR3 DNA: TGTGCCAGCAGCTTAATTACAGGCACACTGTTTTTT

CDR3 length: 16
J gene: TRBJ2-4
V gene: TRBV5-8
D gene: TRBD2
clone size: .
CDR3 protein: CASSMLAGGPRNIQYF
CDR3 DNA: TGTGCCAGCAGCATGCTAGCGGGAGGGCCGCGAAACATTCAGTACTTC

CDR3 length: 12
J gene: TRBJ1-4
V gene: TRBV29-1
D gene: .
clone size: .
CDR3 protein: CSGRDLNEKLFF
CDR3 DNA: TGCAGCGGCCGGGACCTAAATGAAAAACTGTTTTTT

CDR3 length: 15
J gene: TRBJ2-6
V gene: TRBV5-1
D gene: .
clone size: .
CDR3 protein: CASSRGESGANVLTF
CDR3 DNA: TGCGCCAGCAGCCGTGGAGAATCTGGGGCCAACGTCCTGACTTTC

CDR3 length: 14
J gene: TRBJ2-2
V gene: TRBV19
D gene: .
clone size: .
CDR3 protein: CASSIELFPGELFF
CDR3 DNA: TGTGCCAGTAGTATAGAACTATTCCCCGGGGAGCTGTTTTTT

CDR3 length: 14
J gene: TRBJ1-2
V gene: TRBV5-8
D gene: .
clone size: .
CDR3 protein: CASSLPPPPNGYTF
CDR3 DNA: TGTGCCAGCAGCCTACCTCCACCGCCCAATGGCTACACCTTC

CDR3 length: 15
J gene: TRBJ2-1
V gene: TRBV7-2
D gene: TRBD2
clone size: .
CDR3 protein: CASSRQGLDNNEQFF
CDR3 DNA: TGTGCCAGCAGCCGCCAGGGACTAGACAACAATGAGCAGTTCTTC

CDR3 length: 14
J gene: TRBJ1-2
V gene: TRBV28
D gene: .
clone size: .
CDR3 protein: CASSWGLGNYGYTF
CDR3 DNA: TGTGCCAGCAGTTGGGGGTTGGGTAACTATGGCTACACCTTC

CDR3 length: 15
J gene: TRBJ2-2
V gene: TRBV7-9
D gene: .
clone size: .
CDR3 protein: CASSKSGTNTGELFF
CDR3 DNA: TGTGCCAGCAGCAAAAGCGGTACGAACACCGGGGAGCTGTTTTTT

CDR3 length: 18
J gene: TRBJ2-2
V gene: TRBV5-4
D gene: TRBD2
clone size: .
CDR3 protein: CASSLVGSGTTNTGELFF
CDR3 DNA: TGTGCCAGCAGCTTGGTAGGTAGCGGGACCACGAACACCGGGGAGCTGTTTTTT

CDR3 length: 15
J gene: TRBJ2-2
V gene: TRBV29-1
D gene: .
clone size: .
CDR3 protein: CSVAVTGLGAGELFF
CDR3 DNA: TGCAGCGTTGCCGTTACAGGGTTAGGTGCGGGGGAGCTGTTTTTT

CDR3 length: 14
J gene: TRBJ1-2
V gene: TRBV27
D gene: .
clone size: .
CDR3 protein: CATIRQGGVGGYTF
CDR3 DNA: TGTGCCACCATACGTCAAGGGGGTGTTGGTGGCTACACCTTC

CDR3 length: 15
J gene: TRBJ2-7
V gene: TRBV6-5
D gene: TRBD2
clone size: .
CDR3 protein: CASSYSRTSGYEQYF
CDR3 DNA: TGTGCCAGCAGTTACTCTAGGACTAGCGGATACGAGCAGTACTTC

CDR3 length: 14
J gene: TRBJ2-2
V gene: TRBV7-6
D gene: .
clone size: .
CDR3 protein: CASSTRAEGGELFF
CDR3 DNA: TGTGCCAGCAGCACCCGGGCCGAGGGCGGGGAGCTGTTTTTT

CDR3 length: 17
J gene: TRBJ2-7
V gene: TRBV2
D gene: .
clone size: .
CDR3 protein: CASIRQIGTPSSYEQYF
CDR3 DNA: TGTGCCAGCATCCGACAGATAGGGACTCCCAGCTCCTACGAGCAGTACTTC

CDR3 length: 11
J gene: TRBJ2-3
V gene: TRBV30
D gene: .
clone size: .
CDR3 protein: CACSGVDTQYF
CDR3 DNA: TGTGCCTGCTCAGGTGTGGATACGCAGTATTTT

CDR3 length: 17
J gene: TRBJ2-5
V gene: TRBV5-1
D gene: TRBD2
clone size: .
CDR3 protein: CASSQRVKLAAQETQYF
CDR3 DNA: TGCGCCAGCAGCCAACGGGTAAAGCTAGCGGCCCAAGAGACCCAGTACTTC

CDR3 length: 14
J gene: TRBJ2-3
V gene: TRBV30
D gene: TRBD2
clone size: .
CDR3 protein: CALGGAGGGDTQYF
CDR3 DNA: TGTGCCCTTGGAGGGGCGGGAGGGGGAGATACGCAGTATTTT

CDR3 length: 16
J gene: TRBJ1-2
V gene: TRBV5-6
D gene: .
clone size: .
CDR3 protein: CASSLALGLSSGGYTF
CDR3 DNA: TGTGCCAGCAGCTTGGCCCTGGGACTCTCAAGCGGGGGCTACACCTTC

CDR3 length: 14
J gene: TRBJ2-7
V gene: TRBV10-2
D gene: TRBD2
clone size: .
CDR3 protein: CASSVAGGRNEQYF
CDR3 DNA: TGCGCCAGCAGTGTAGCGGGAGGGCGCAACGAGCAGTACTTC

CDR3 length: 12
J gene: TRBJ1-1
V gene: TRBV28
D gene: .
clone size: .
CDR3 protein: CASSLLRQQAFF
CDR3 DNA: TGTGCCAGCAGTTTATTGAGGCAGCAAGCTTTCTTT

CDR3 length: 15
J gene: TRBJ2-7
V gene: TRBV4-3
D gene: .
clone size: .
CDR3 protein: CASSRKARGVYEQYF
CDR3 DNA: TGCGCCAGCAGCCGGAAAGCTAGGGGCGTCTACGAGCAGTACTTC

CDR3 length: 13
J gene: TRBJ2-2
V gene: TRBV5-1
D gene: .
clone size: .
CDR3 protein: CASNPGFPGELFF
CDR3 DNA: TGCGCCAGCAACCCAGGCTTCCCCGGGGAGCTGTTTTTT

CDR3 length: 17
J gene: TRBJ2-2
V gene: TRBV7-3
D gene: TRBD2
clone size: .
CDR3 protein: CASSLDSGRVDTGELFF
CDR3 DNA: TGTGCCAGCAGCTTAGACAGCGGGAGGGTTGACACCGGGGAGCTGTTTTTT

CDR3 length: 14
J gene: TRBJ2-7
V gene: TRBV28
D gene: TRBD1
clone size: .
CDR3 protein: CASRTDRGTYEQYF
CDR3 DNA: TGTGCCAGCAGAACAGACAGGGGAACCTACGAGCAGTACTTC

CDR3 length: 16
J gene: TRBJ1-3
V gene: TRBV2
D gene: .
clone size: .
CDR3 protein: CASSELQGGFGNTIYF
CDR3 DNA: TGTGCCAGCAGTGAACTCCAGGGCGGATTTGGAAACACCATATATTTT

CDR3 length: 15
J gene: TRBJ2-7
V gene: TRBV6-6
D gene: .
clone size: .
CDR3 protein: CASSYSPPGQLDAYF
CDR3 DNA: TGTGCCAGCAGTTACTCGCCCCCGGGCCAGCTGGATGCGTACTTC

CDR3 length: 16
J gene: TRBJ2-1
V gene: TRBV5-5
D gene: TRBD2
clone size: .
CDR3 protein: CASSPRAGGPYNEQFF
CDR3 DNA: TGTGCCAGCAGCCCAAGAGCGGGAGGCCCCTACAATGAGCAGTTCTTC

CDR3 length: 15
J gene: TRBJ2-7
V gene: TRBV7-2
D gene: TRBD1
clone size: .
CDR3 protein: CASSSYGTALYEQYF
CDR3 DNA: TGTGCCAGCAGCTCCTACGGGACAGCGCTTTACGAGCAGTACTTC

CDR3 length: 14
J gene: TRBJ1-5
V gene: TRBV2
D gene: .
clone size: many
CDR3 protein: CASSESRVNQPQHF
CDR3 DNA: TGTGCCAGCAGTGAGTCCAGGGTGAATCAGCCCCAGCATTTT

CDR3 length: 15
J gene: TRBJ1-5
V gene: TRBV7-9
D gene: .
clone size: .
CDR3 protein: CASSFGDISNQPQHF
CDR3 DNA: TGTGCCAGCAGCTTTGGGGACATTAGCAATCAGCCCCAGCATTTT

CDR3 length: 13
J gene: TRBJ2-5
V gene: TRBV5-1
D gene: .
clone size: .
CDR3 protein: CASSLDTPETQYF
CDR3 DNA: TGCGCCAGCAGCCTCGACACTCCGGAGACCCAGTACTTC

CDR3 length: 16
J gene: TRBJ2-2
V gene: TRBV5-1
D gene: TRBD2
clone size: .
CDR3 protein: CASSLGLAGVTGELFF
CDR3 DNA: TGCGCCAGCAGCTTGGGGCTAGCGGGAGTAACCGGGGAGCTGTTTTTT

CDR3 length: 13
J gene: TRBJ2-1
V gene: TRBV5-1
D gene: .
clone size: .
CDR3 protein: CASSLDAFGEQFF
CDR3 DNA: TGCGCCAGCAGCTTGGACGCCTTTGGTGAGCAGTTCTTC